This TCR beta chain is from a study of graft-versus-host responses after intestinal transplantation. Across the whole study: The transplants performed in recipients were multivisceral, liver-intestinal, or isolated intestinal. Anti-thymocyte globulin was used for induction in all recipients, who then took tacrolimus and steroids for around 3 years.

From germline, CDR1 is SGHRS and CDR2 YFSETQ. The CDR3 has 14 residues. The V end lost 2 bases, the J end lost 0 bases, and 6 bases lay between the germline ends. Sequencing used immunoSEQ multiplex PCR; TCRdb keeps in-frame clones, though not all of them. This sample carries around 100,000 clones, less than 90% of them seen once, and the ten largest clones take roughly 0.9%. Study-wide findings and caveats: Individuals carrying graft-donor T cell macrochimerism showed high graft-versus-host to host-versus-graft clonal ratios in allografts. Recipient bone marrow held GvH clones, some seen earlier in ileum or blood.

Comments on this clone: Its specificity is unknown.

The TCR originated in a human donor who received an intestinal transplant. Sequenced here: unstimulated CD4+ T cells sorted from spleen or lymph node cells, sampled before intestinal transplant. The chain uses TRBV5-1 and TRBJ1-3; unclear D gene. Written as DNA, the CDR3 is TGCGCCAGCAGCTTTGACACCTCTGGAAACACCATATATTTT. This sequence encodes CASSFDTSGNTIYF.